The clone carrying this T cell receptor (beta chain) appeared once. The antigen is not known. This sample is drawn from a study of shared clonotypes between healthy human individuals. Study-level findings and limits: In four donors, approximately 5% of naive CD4 clonotypes appeared in common. The rarefaction results pointed to incomplete sorted-subset sequencing despite large depth.

Replicate PCRs from sorted subsets contained roughly 200 ng DNA, which is around 30,000 T cell genomes. The table came from immunoSEQ multiplex PCR; TCRdb's copy has only in-frame clones and leaves some out. The sample consists of about 380,000 clones, about 96% of them appearing once. CD45RO+ cells went into CD8 memory alongside CCR7-negative CD45RA+ TemRA cells. The sequenced sample was memory CD8+ T cells sorted from blood. The subset here: CD45RO+ cells pooled with CCR7-negative TemRA cells. This TCR derives from a man aged 25 to 45 in good health.

The CDR3 loop reads CASSLRGTGELFF. The CDR3 DNA is TGTGCCAGTAGTCTACGGGGCACCGGGGAGCTGTTTTTT. The V gene is TRBV19, the J gene TRBJ2-2; tentatively, D is TRBD2 (5 bases). The germline CDR1 and CDR2 sequences are LNHDA and SQIVND (reference sequence). Trimming took off 5 bases at V and 4 bases at J, with 8 bases between the two ends. The CDR3 sequence is 13 residues long.